The present T cell receptor beta chain was sequenced within a study of blood T cell repertoires in COVID-19. Across the whole study: The analysed material was cDNA or gDNA that came from T cells, B-cell-depleted T cells, or PBMCs.

This clone showed up just a few times. The repertoire was sequenced with immunoSEQ multiplex PCR; TCRdb's copy has only in-frame clones and lacks some. The table records some 99,000 clones, around 72% of them present only once. The CDR3 runs 14 residues. Germline V gene sequence: CDR1 SEHNR, CDR2 FQNEAQ (reference sequence). J gave up 3 bases and V 3 bases, and 4 bases lay outside the gene matches. Sequenced: peripheral blood. This receptor was obtained from an older man with acute or convalescent COVID-19. The V gene is TRBV7-9, the J gene TRBJ1-1; TRBD1 matches 7 bases. The CDR3: CASSFDRADTEAFF. As DNA, the CDR3 is TGTGCCAGCAGCTTCGACAGGGCTGACACTGAAGCTTTCTTT.